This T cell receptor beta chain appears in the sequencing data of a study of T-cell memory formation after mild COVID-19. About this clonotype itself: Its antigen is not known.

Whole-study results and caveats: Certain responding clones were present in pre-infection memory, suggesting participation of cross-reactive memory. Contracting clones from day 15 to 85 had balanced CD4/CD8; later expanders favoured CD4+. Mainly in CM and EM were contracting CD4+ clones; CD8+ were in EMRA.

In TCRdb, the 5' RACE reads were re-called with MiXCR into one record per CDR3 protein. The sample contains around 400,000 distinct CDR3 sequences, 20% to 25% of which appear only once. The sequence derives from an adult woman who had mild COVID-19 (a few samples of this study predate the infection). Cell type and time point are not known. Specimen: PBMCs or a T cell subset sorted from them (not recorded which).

CDR3 bases: TGTGCCAGCAGTCGCCTCCCGGCCCTCCACTCTGGGGCCAACGTCCTGACTTTC. It is translated as CASSRLPALHSGANVLTF. The chain employs TRBV6-5 and TRBJ2-6; D call uncertain. From germline, CDR1 is MNHEY and CDR2 SVGAGI. V was cut by 5 bases and J by 0 bases, with 17 bases left in between. CDR3 length: 18 residues.